One and the same sample provided the 25 T cell receptor beta chains below, sequenced in a study of T-cell memory formation after mild COVID-19. MiXCR, applied by TCRdb to the 5' RACE reads, yields one record per CDR3 protein. The data show fewer than 250,000 distinct CDR3 sequences, 10% to 13% seen once. Sequencing used PBMCs or a T cell subset sorted from them (not recorded which). Receptors originate from a young man who had mild COVID-19 (a few samples of this study predate the infection). Cell type and time point are not known.

This clonotype was counted between two and nine times. The chain links TRBV20-1 to TRBJ1-5, with D perhaps TRBD1 (5 bases). The CDR3 is made up of 13 amino acids. Trimming stripped 1 base from V and 1 base from J, with 5 bases between. The germline V gene encodes CDR1 DFQATT and CDR2 SNEGSKA (reference sequence). The CDR3 sequence is CSARGDSNQPQHF. The CDR3, as DNA: TGCAGTGCTAGAGGGGACAGCAATCAGCCCCAGCATTTT.

The chain couples TRBV5-1 to TRBJ1-3; D is perhaps TRBD1 (5 bases). The V end was cut by 1 base, the J end by 0 bases, with 8 bases between. Germline assignment: CDR1 SGHRS and CDR2 YFSETQ. The CDR3 runs to 15 residues. The CDR3 loop reads CASSLTGVSGNTIYF. The CDR3 DNA follows: TGCGCCAGCAGCTTGACAGGCGTCTCTGGAAACACCATATATTTT.

The chain couples TRBV12-3 or TRBV12-4 to TRBJ1-4, with D hard to call. V lost 8 bases and J 4 bases, leaving 20 bases between the germline ends. This CDR3 is 16 amino acids long. The CDR3 region is CASHSGGQRINEKLFF. The CDR3 DNA is TGTGCCAGCCACTCCGGAGGGCAGAGGATTAATGAAAAACTGTTTTTT.

This clonotype was observed many times. The CDR3 sequence is CASSLGTGGTEAFF. The CDR3 bases are TGTGCCAGCAGCTTAGGGACAGGGGGGACTGAAGCTTTCTTT. The rearrangement joins TRBV5-6 to TRBJ1-1; 11 bases align to TRBD1. The CDR3 covers 14 residues. Germline values: CDR1 SGHDT, CDR2 YYEEEE. The V segment lost 2 bases and the J segment 5 bases; nucleotides outside the gene matches: 2.

This clonotype was seen a handful of times. The rearrangement uses TRBV9 and TRBJ2-5; the D gene could be TRBD1 or TRBD2 (6 bases each). CDR3 size: 15 residues. V was cut by 4 bases and J by 0 bases, with 13 bases left in between. CDR1 and CDR2 from the germline V gene are SGDLS and YYNGEE. CDR3 loop: CASSPRGQNQETQYF. CDR3 nucleotides: TGTGCCAGCAGCCCCCGGGGGCAGAACCAAGAGACCCAGTACTTC.

This chain joins TRBV5-1 and TRBJ2-7; D might be TRBD2 (6 bases). Germline CDR1 reads SGHRS; CDR2 reads YFSETQ. V was cut by 4 bases and J by 3 bases, with 14 bases left in between. This CDR3 region has 14 residues. The DNA of the CDR3 is TGCGCCAGCAGCCGGGACTGGGGAAACTACGAGCAGTACTTC. It is translated as CASSRDWGNYEQYF.

In this sample, this clonotype turned up a few times. The chain uses TRBV7-2 and TRBJ2-3; 8 nucleotides align to TRBD1. Germline values: CDR1 SGHTA, CDR2 FQGNSA. This CDR3 spans 14 amino acids. V lost 6 bases, J lost 2 bases, and 4 bases stayed unmatched. The CDR3 DNA sequence: TGTGCCAGCAGGGCGACAGGGGCCACAGATACGCAGTATTTT. Amino acids: CASRATGATDTQYF.

The rearrangement links TRBV6-2 or TRBV6-3 to TRBJ1-6; D is perhaps TRBD1 (5 bases). The V gene's germline CDR1 is MNHEY and CDR2 SVGEGT. Trimming took 5 bases from V and 13 from J, leaving 21 bases between them. This CDR3 has 15 residues. In DNA form, the CDR3 reads TGTGCCAGCAGTCCAACAGGTGGGGGTTCTCGGCCCCTCCACTTT. As protein: CASSPTGGGSRPLHF.

This sequence joins TRBV3-1 and TRBJ2-1; 12 positions agree with TRBD2. V gave up 4 bases and J gave up 5 bases; unmatched junction bases: 9. Germline CDR1 LGHDT, CDR2 YNNKEL (reference sequence). The CDR3 contains 17 residues. As DNA, the CDR3 is TGTGCCAGCAGCCGCCAACTAGCGGGGGGCCTTAACAATGAGCAGTTCTTC. Protein product: CASSRQLAGGLNNEQFF.

The chain has TRBV5-1 and TRBJ1-1; D not resolved. Germline CDR1 reads SGHRS; CDR2 reads YFSETQ. This CDR3 spans 14 amino acids. The ends were cut back, 1 base at V and 1 base at J, with 8 bases in the middle. The CDR3 loop is CASSLRVENTEAFF. The CDR3 DNA reads TGCGCCAGCAGCTTGCGGGTAGAGAACACTGAAGCTTTCTTT.

This clonotype was seen only a few times. The chain is built from TRBV19 and TRBJ1-5, with no clear D. V dropped 4 bases and J dropped 1 base, with 5 bases sitting between them. Germline CDR1 LNHDA, CDR2 SQIVND (reference sequence). The CDR3 loop spans 13 amino acids. CDR3: CASSTVSNQPQHF. The CDR3 coding sequence is TGTGCCAGTAGTACCGTGAGCAATCAGCCCCAGCATTTT. Together with reference TRBV19 and TRBJ1-5, the CDR3 gives the full variable domain: DGGITQSPKYLFRKEGQNVTLSCEQNLNHDAMYWYRQDPGQGLRLIYYSQIVNDFQKGDIAEGYSVSREKKESFPLTVTSAQKNPTAFYLCASSTVSNQPQHFGDGTRLSIL.

This chain uses TRBV29-1 with TRBJ2-1; D possibly corresponds to TRBD2 (5 bases). With 7 bases removed from V and 1 base from J, the gap between germline ends came to 11 bases. CDR1 and CDR2 from the germline V gene are SQVTM and ANQGSEA. CDR3 size: 13 residues. This CDR3 reads CSAEGVSYNEQFF. CDR3 sequence (DNA): TGCAGCGCTGAGGGTGTGTCCTACAATGAGCAGTTCTTC.

This clonotype turned up a few times. This chain links TRBV4-2 with TRBJ2-3; 9 nucleotides match TRBD2. V lost 1 base to trimming and J lost 4 bases; unmatched junction nucleotides: 9. CDR3 size: 17 residues. CDR1 is LGHNA, CDR2 YNFKEQ, per germline. CDR3 sequence (DNA): TGTGCCAGCAGCCAAGTCGGCGCGGGGGGGCAAGCAGATACGCAGTATTTT. This translates into CASSQVGAGGQADTQYF.

The sample holds a few counts of this clonotype. The chain links TRBV5-1 to TRBJ2-1; D is unresolved. Germline V CDR1 and CDR2: SGHRS, YFSETQ. The CDR3 is 15 amino acids. V was trimmed by 1 base and J by 0 bases, leaving 8 bases between them. The CDR3 coding sequence is TGCGCCAGCAGCTTGACCGTGCGCTCCTACAATGAGCAGTTCTTC. The encoded protein is CASSLTVRSYNEQFF.

The chain has TRBV5-6 and TRBJ1-1, with TRBD1 matching over 7 bases. The V gene's germline CDR1 is SGHDT and CDR2 YYEEEE. The CDR3 sequence is 14 residues long. V dropped 3 bases and J dropped 6; count of bases not matched to a gene: 8. CDR3 residues: CASSSLRGLSEAFF. The CDR3 nucleotides are TGTGCCAGCAGCTCACTGAGGGGGCTCTCTGAAGCTTTCTTT.

The chain links TRBV5-1 to TRBJ2-3; D is perhaps TRBD1 (6 bases). In germline, CDR1 is SGHRS, CDR2 YFSETQ. This CDR3 contains 13 residues. Trimming left V 5 bases short and J 2 bases short, with 9 bases between. The CDR3, as DNA: TGCGCCAGCAGGGCAGGGGACACAGATACGCAGTATTTT. As protein: CASRAGDTDTQYF. Supplemented by reference TRBV5-1 and TRBJ2-3, the full variable domain reads KAGVTQTPRYLIKTRGQQVTLSCSPISGHRSVSWYQQTPGQGLQFLFEYFSETQRNKGNFPGRFSGRQFSNSRSEMNVSTLELGDSALYLCASRAGDTDTQYFGPGTRLTVL.

This clonotype was seen a few times. In nucleotides, the CDR3 is TGTGCCAGCAGCGTAGCTGGTGATGAGACCCAGTACTTC. It encodes CASSVAGDETQYF. The gene calls are TRBV9 and TRBJ2-5, with D unclear. The CDR3 sequence is 13 residues long. Germline V gene sequence: CDR1 SGDLS, CDR2 YYNGEE. Trimming stripped 0 bases from V and 5 bases from J, with 8 bases between.

This clonotype was picked up a small number of times. The gene calls are TRBV12-3 or TRBV12-4 and TRBJ2-3; 7 bases fit TRBD2. The CDR3 spans 15 residues. The trim removed 8 bases at V and 1 base at J, leaving 9 bases unmatched. In DNA form, the CDR3 reads TGTGCCAGCGGGCGCGGGGGAACCCGCACAGATACGCAGTATTTT. Protein sequence: CASGRGGTRTDTQYF.

This clonotype appeared a few times. The gene calls are TRBV12-3 or TRBV12-4 and TRBJ1-5; 7 nucleotides match TRBD1. The CDR3 extends over 14 amino acids. V was clipped by 5 bases and J by 3 bases; unmatched bases: 4. The CDR3 reads CASSRDSSNQPQHF. In nucleotides, the CDR3 is TGTGCCAGCAGTCGGGACAGTTCCAATCAGCCCCAGCATTTT.

The chain employs TRBV12-3 or TRBV12-4 and TRBJ2-7, with TRBD2 matching 8 bases. The CDR3 is made up of 13 amino acids. The V and J ends lost 5 bases and 12 bases, in that order; junction bases with no gene match: 12. The CDR3, as DNA: TGTGCCAGCAGTCCAAATGAGGAGCGGGGGACGTACTTC. It codes for CASSPNEERGTYF.

This clonotype was detected a few times. The chain recombines TRBV12-3 or TRBV12-4 with TRBJ1-2, with 8 nucleotides matching TRBD1. The CDR3 covers 12 residues. The trim removed 9 bases at V and 8 bases at J, leaving 8 bases unmatched. DNA of the CDR3: TGTGCCAGTTGCCTACAGGGGGAAGGCTACACCTTC. Amino acid sequence: CASCLQGEGYTF.

A few counts support this clonotype. The junction departs from the called germline gene at one end, perhaps through a read error. The chain joins TRBV7-2 to TRBJ2-1; D unresolved. This CDR3 is built from 13 residues. Germline lookup yields CDR1 SGHTA and CDR2 FQGNSA. CDR3 amino acids: CASSPSGTGPPSF. The CDR3 coding sequence is TGTGCCAGCAGCCCCTCAGGAACGGGCCCTCCCTCCTTC.

The chain employs TRBV7-8 and TRBJ2-2, with TRBD1 matching over 7 bases. Losses at the gene ends were 1 base for V and 4 bases for J; bases not matched to a gene: 6. Germline V gene sequence: CDR1 SGHVS, CDR2 FQNEAQ. CDR3 size: 16 residues. The CDR3 bases are TGTGCCAGCAGCTTAGAGCCAGGGGGTGTCACCGGGGAGCTGTTTTTT. The encoded protein is CASSLEPGGVTGELFF. The entire variable domain, with the rest obtained from reference TRBV7-8 and TRBJ2-2, is as follows: GAGVSQSPRYKVAKRGQDVALRCDPISGHVSLFWYQQALGQGPEFLTYFQNEAQLDKSGLPSDRFFAERPEGSVSTLKIQRTQQEDSAVYLCASSLEPGGVTGELFFGEGSRLTVL.

In its sample, this clonotype was seen a few times. The genes are TRBV5-6 and TRBJ1-6, with 7 bases aligning to TRBD1. Germline V gives CDR1 SGHDT, CDR2 YYEEEE. The CDR3 extends over 15 amino acids. V lost 4 bases to trimming and J lost 4 bases; unmatched junction nucleotides: 5. As DNA, the CDR3 is TGTGCCAGCAGCCCCGCAGGGGGATATAATTCACCCCTCCACTTT. Translated: CASSPAGGYNSPLHF.

This sequence joins TRBV5-1 and TRBJ2-7; 9 bases map to TRBD2. CDR3 size: 13 residues. CDR1 is SGHRS and CDR2 is YFSETQ in the germline V gene. With 4 bases clipped from V and 7 bases from J, the junction kept 6 bases outside the gene matches. CDR3: CASSRSGGGEQYV. CDR3 bases: TGCGCCAGCAGCCGTAGCGGGGGCGGTGAGCAGTACGTC.